The T cell receptor (beta chain) under discussion was sequenced for a study of response to subunit inactivated influenza vaccine. Study observations and caveats: There was a suggestion from the authors that each seasonal influenza vaccination recruits few new T cells.

This clonotype has only a few counts. Its target is not known. TCRdb analysed the RT-PCR reads with MiXCR anew, one entry per CDR3 protein. Here the sample spans 650,000 to 800,000 distinct CDR3 sequences, about 18% being singletons. Unmatched junction bases numbered 10, after V lost 4 bases and J lost 6 bases. The CDR3 runs 15 residues. Germline values: CDR1 SGHRS, CDR2 YFSETQ. Sequences were derived from PBMCs from blood, sampled about 5 days after vaccination. V is TRBV5-1 and J is TRBJ1-5; 7 nucleotides agree with TRBD1. The TCR was taken from a man aged 50 to 60 who received an inactivated influenza vaccine. The CDR3 sequence is CASSLTGAQGQPQHF. CDR3 DNA: TGCGCCAGCAGCCTAACAGGGGCCCAGGGTCAGCCCCAGCATTTT.